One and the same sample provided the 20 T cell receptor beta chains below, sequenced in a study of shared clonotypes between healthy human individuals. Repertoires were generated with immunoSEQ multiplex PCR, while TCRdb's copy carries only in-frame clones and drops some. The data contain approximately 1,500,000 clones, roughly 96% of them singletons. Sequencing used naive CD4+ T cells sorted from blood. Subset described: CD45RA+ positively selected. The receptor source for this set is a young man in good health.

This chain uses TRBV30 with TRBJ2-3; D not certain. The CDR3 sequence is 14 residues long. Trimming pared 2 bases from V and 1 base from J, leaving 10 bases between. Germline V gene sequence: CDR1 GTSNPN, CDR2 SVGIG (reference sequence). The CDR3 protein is CAWSRTLGTDTQYF. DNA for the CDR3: TGTGCCTGGAGTCGGACGCTGGGCACAGATACGCAGTATTTT.

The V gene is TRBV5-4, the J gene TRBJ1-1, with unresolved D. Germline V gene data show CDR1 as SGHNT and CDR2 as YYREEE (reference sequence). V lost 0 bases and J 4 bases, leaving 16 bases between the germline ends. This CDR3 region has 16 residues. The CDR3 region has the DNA TGTGCCAGCAGCTTGGGTCTGGGCCGAGAAGGCACTGAAGCTTTCTTT. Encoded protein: CASSLGLGREGTEAFF. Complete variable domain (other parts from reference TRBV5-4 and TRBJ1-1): ETGVTQSPTHLIKTRGQQVTLRCSSQSGHNTVSWYQQALGQGPQFIFQYYREEENGRGNFPPRFSGLQFPNYSSELNVNALELDDSALYLCASSLGLGREGTEAFFGQGTRLTVV.

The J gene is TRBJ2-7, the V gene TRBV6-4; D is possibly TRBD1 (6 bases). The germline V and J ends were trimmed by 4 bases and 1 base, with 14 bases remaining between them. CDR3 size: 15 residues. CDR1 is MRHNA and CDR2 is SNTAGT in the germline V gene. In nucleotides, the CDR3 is TGTGCCAGCAGTGTGGAGACAGGATTATCCTACGAGCAGTACTTC. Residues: CASSVETGLSYEQYF.

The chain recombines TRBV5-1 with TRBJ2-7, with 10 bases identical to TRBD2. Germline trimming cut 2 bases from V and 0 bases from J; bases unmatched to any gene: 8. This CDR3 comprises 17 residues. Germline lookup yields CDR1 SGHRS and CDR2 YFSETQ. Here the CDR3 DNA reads TGCGCCAGCAGCTTCCGTTTTCCTAGCGGGAGCTCCTACGAGCAGTACTTC. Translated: CASSFRFPSGSSYEQYF. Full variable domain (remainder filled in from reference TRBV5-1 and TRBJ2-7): KAGVTQTPRYLIKTRGQQVTLSCSPISGHRSVSWYQQTPGQGLQFLFEYFSETQRNKGNFPGRFSGRQFSNSRSEMNVSTLELGDSALYLCASSFRFPSGSSYEQYFGPGTRLTVT.

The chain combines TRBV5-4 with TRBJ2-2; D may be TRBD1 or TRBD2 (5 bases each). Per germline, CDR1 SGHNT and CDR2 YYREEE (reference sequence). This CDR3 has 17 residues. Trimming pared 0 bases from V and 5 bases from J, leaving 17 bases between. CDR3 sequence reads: CASSLANTGWGTGELFF. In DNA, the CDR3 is TGTGCCAGCAGCTTGGCCAATACGGGTTGGGGGACCGGGGAGCTGTTTTTT. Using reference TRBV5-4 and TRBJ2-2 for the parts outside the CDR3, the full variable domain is ETGVTQSPTHLIKTRGQQVTLRCSSQSGHNTVSWYQQALGQGPQFIFQYYREEENGRGNFPPRFSGLQFPNYSSELNVNALELDDSALYLCASSLANTGWGTGELFFGEGSRLTVL.

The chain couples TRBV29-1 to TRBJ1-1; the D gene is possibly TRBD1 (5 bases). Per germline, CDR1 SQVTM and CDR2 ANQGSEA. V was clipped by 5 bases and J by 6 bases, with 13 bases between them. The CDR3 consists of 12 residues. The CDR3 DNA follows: TGCAGCGTTACGGGGCCCGGACCTGAAGCTTTCTTT. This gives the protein CSVTGPGPEAFF.

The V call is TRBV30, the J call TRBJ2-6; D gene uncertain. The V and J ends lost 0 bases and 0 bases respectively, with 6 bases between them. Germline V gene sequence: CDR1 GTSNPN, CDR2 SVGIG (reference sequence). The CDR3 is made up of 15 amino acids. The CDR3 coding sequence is TGTGCCTGGAGTGTTTTGCACTCTGGGGCCAACGTCCTGACTTTC. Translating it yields CAWSVLHSGANVLTF.

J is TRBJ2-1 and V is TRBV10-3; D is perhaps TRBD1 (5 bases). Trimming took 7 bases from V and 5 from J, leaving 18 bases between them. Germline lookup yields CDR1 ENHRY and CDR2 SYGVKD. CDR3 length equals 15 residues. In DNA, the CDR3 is TGTGCCATCAACTCGGACACCTCAAACGACAATGAGCAGTTCTTC. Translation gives CAINSDTSNDNEQFF.

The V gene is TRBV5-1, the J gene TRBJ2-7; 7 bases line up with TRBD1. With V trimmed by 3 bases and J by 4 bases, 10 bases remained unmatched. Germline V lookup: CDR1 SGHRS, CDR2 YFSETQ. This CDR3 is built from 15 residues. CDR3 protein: CASSSTGTVRYEQYF. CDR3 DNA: TGCGCCAGCAGCTCCACCGGGACAGTCCGATACGAGCAGTACTTC.

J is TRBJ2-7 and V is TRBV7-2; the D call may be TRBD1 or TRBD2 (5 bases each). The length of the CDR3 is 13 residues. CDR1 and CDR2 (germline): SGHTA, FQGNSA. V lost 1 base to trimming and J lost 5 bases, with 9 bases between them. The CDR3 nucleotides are TGTGCCAGCAGCTTAGGGGACCCGGACGAGCAGTACTTC. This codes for CASSLGDPDEQYF.

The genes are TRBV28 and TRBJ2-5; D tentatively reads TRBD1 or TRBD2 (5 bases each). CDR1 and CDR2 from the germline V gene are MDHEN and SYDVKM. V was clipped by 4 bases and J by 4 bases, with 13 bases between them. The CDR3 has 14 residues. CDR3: CASSYVEGTETQYF. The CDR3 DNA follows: TGTGCCAGCAGTTACGTCGAGGGGACAGAGACCCAGTACTTC.

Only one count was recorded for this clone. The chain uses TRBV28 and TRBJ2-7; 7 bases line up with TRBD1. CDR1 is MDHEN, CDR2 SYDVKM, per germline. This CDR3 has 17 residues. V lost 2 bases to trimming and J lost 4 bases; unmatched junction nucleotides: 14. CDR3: CASSLRKGAGFGYEQYF. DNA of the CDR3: TGTGCCAGCAGTTTACGTAAGGGGGCGGGTTTTGGGTACGAGCAGTACTTC.

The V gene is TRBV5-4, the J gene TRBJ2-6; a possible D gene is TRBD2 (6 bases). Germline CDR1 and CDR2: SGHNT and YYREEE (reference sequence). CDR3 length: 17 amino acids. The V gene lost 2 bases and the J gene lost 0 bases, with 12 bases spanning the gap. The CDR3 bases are TGTGCCAGCAGCTTTGGGGGGAGGCACTCTGGGGCCAACGTCCTGACTTTC. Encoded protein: CASSFGGRHSGANVLTF.

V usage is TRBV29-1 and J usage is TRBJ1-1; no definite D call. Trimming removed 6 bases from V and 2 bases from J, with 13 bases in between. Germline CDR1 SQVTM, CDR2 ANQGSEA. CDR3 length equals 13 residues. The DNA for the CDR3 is TGCAGCGTAGCACAAAGTTCAAACACTGAAGCTTTCTTT. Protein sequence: CSVAQSSNTEAFF. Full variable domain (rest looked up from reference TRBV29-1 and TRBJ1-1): SAVISQKPSRDICQRGTSLTIQCQVDSQVTMMFWYRQQPGQSLTLIATANQGSEATYESGFVIDKFPISRPNLTFSTLTVSNMSPEDSSIYLCSVAQSSNTEAFFGQGTRLTVV.

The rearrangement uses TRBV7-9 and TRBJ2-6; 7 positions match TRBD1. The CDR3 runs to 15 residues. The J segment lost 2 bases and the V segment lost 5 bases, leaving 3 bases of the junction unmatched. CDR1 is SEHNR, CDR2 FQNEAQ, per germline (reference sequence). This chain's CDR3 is CASSPTGAGANVLTF. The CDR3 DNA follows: TGTGCCAGCAGCCCTACAGGGGCTGGGGCCAACGTCCTGACTTTC.

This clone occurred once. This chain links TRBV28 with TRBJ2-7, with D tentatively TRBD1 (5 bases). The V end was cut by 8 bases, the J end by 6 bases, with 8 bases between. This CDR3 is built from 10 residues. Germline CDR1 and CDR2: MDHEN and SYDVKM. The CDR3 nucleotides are TGTGCCAGCCGAAGGGGCGAGCAGTACTTC. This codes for CASRRGEQYF.

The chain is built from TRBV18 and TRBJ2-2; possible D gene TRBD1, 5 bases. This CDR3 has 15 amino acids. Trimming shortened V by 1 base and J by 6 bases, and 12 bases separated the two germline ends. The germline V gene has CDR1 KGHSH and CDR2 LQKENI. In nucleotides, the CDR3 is TGTGCCAGCTCACCACTACTTAAGGGGCCCGGGGAGCTGTTTTTT. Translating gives CASSPLLKGPGELFF.

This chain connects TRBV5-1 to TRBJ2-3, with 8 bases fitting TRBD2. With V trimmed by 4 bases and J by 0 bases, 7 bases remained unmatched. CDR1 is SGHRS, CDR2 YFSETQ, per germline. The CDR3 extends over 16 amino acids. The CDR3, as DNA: TGCGCCAGCAGCCCTCCCTCTAGCGGGAGCACAGATACGCAGTATTTT. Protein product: CASSPPSSGSTDTQYF.

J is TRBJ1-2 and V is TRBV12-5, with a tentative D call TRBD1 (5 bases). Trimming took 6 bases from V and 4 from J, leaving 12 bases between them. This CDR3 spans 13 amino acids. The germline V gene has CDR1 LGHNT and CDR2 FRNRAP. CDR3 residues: CASGDEGLYGYTF. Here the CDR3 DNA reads TGTGCTAGTGGCGACGAGGGACTCTATGGCTACACCTTC.

The CDR3 sequence: CASRGQGSQPQHF. DNA of the CDR3: TGTGCCAGCAGGGGACAGGGGAGTCAGCCCCAGCATTTT. This chain links TRBV2 with TRBJ1-5; TRBD1 aligns across 10 bases. The CDR3 runs to 13 residues. CDR1 is SNHLY and CDR2 is FYNNEI in the germline V gene. With V trimmed by 6 bases and J by 6 bases, 2 bases remained unmatched.